These 10 T cell receptor beta chains came from one sample sequenced in a study of blood T cell repertoires in COVID-19. Libraries were prepared by immunoSEQ multiplex PCR; TCRdb keeps only in-frame clonotypes and omits some of them. The table records about 170,000 clones, 70% to 90% of them present only once. Material for sequencing was peripheral blood. These receptors were obtained from an elderly woman with COVID-19, enrolled during active disease.

V gene TRBV28 combines with J gene TRBJ1-1; 8 positions agree with TRBD1. V shed 5 bases, J shed 3 bases, and the junction held 5 bases outside the gene matches. This CDR3 spans 14 amino acids. Germline assignment: CDR1 MDHEN and CDR2 SYDVKM. In DNA form, the CDR3 reads TGTGCCAGCAGTCGGACAGGGTTTGACACTGAAGCTTTCTTT. It is translated as CASSRTGFDTEAFF. Combining the CDR3 with reference TRBV28 and TRBJ1-1 gives the whole variable domain DVKVTQSSRYLVKRTGEKVFLECVQDMDHENMFWYRQDPGLGLRLIYFSYDVKMKEKGDIPEGYSVSREKKERFSLILESASTNQTSMYLCASSRTGFDTEAFFGQGTRLTVV.

The chain uses TRBV7-6 and TRBJ2-1; 10 bases align to TRBD2. CDR1 and CDR2 from the germline V gene are SGHVS and FNYEAQ. The J segment lost 4 bases and the V segment lost 1 base, leaving 7 bases of the junction unmatched. CDR3 length equals 17 residues. Here the CDR3 reads CASSLVVAGGTYNEQFF. In DNA, the CDR3 is TGTGCCAGCAGCTTAGTAGTAGCGGGAGGAACTTACAATGAGCAGTTCTTC.

V and J are TRBV7-2 and TRBJ2-2; 8 bases are a match to TRBD2. Germline V gene data show CDR1 as SGHTA and CDR2 as FQGNSA. Trimming at V came to 1 base and at J to 4 bases, leaving 5 bases not matched to a gene. The CDR3 covers 16 residues. CDR3 DNA sequence: TGTGCCAGCAGCTTAGAGAGCGGGGGCTCCACCGGGGAGCTGTTTTTT. Protein sequence: CASSLESGGSTGELFF.

This clone came up a few times. The CDR3 loop is CATSRAQGASDTQYF. The CDR3 DNA sequence: TGTGCCACCAGCAGAGCACAGGGGGCCTCAGATACGCAGTATTTT. The chain joins TRBV15 to TRBJ2-3; 9 nucleotides match TRBD1. V was pared by 1 base and J by 4 bases, with 3 bases of the junction left unmatched. This CDR3 has 15 residues. Germline values: CDR1 LNHNV, CDR2 YYDKDF (reference sequence).

This clone was found once. The V gene is TRBV18, the J gene TRBJ1-1; 7 nucleotides line up with TRBD1. The CDR3 has 14 residues. V shed 4 bases and J 2 bases; nucleotides not matched to a gene: 4. Germline lookup yields CDR1 KGHSH and CDR2 LQKENI. The CDR3 sequence: CASSQGASNTEAFF. The DNA for the CDR3 is TGTGCCAGCTCACAGGGGGCGTCAAACACTGAAGCTTTCTTT.

V usage is TRBV19 and J usage is TRBJ2-1; 8 nucleotides align to TRBD2. CDR1 is LNHDA and CDR2 is SQIVND in the germline V gene (reference sequence). The CDR3 loop spans 14 amino acids. The J segment lost 4 bases and the V segment lost 5 bases, leaving 4 bases of the junction unmatched. The CDR3: CASSSAGGYNEQFF. The CDR3 coding sequence is TGTGCCAGTAGTTCTGCGGGGGGATACAATGAGCAGTTCTTC.

The gene calls are TRBV5-1 and TRBJ2-7, with 11 nucleotides matching TRBD2. This CDR3 spans 14 amino acids. V trimming: 1 base; J trimming: 5 bases; junction bases outside the gene matches: 2. CDR1 and CDR2 (germline): SGHRS, YFSETQ. CDR3 bases: TGCGCCAGCAGCTTGACTAGCGGGAGCCACGAGCAGTACTTC. This translates into CASSLTSGSHEQYF.

The chain recombines TRBV28 with TRBJ1-1, with a weak D call TRBD1 (5 bases). Germline V gives CDR1 MDHEN, CDR2 SYDVKM. V lost 2 bases and J lost 4, with 14 bases in between. The CDR3 is 15 residues long. The CDR3 spells CASSLDLRQGTEAFF. For the CDR3, the DNA is TGTGCCAGCAGTTTAGATCTTAGGCAGGGCACTGAAGCTTTCTTT.

This clone was seen a few times. The chain employs TRBV18 and TRBJ2-2; possible D gene TRBD2, 5 bases. CDR3 length: 17 amino acids. CDR1 and CDR2 from the germline V gene are KGHSH and LQKENI. The V end lost 8 bases, the J end lost 4 bases, and 23 bases lay between the germline ends. The CDR3 region is CASSLNRPGFSTGELFF. CDR3 in DNA: TGTGCCAGCAGCTTAAACCGTCCGGGGTTTAGCACCGGGGAGCTGTTTTTT.

The chain employs TRBV7-8 and TRBJ2-7; 7 nucleotides align to TRBD2. Per the germline V gene, CDR1 is SGHVS and CDR2 is FQNEAQ. This CDR3 contains 13 residues. V dropped 8 bases and J dropped 2; count of bases not matched to a gene: 6. The CDR3 DNA reads TGTGCCAGCGGGTTAAGCGGGACCTACGAGCAGTACTTC. This translates into CASGLSGTYEQYF.